Shown below are 28 T cell receptor beta chains from a single sample sequenced in a study of CD8 T cells in Susac syndrome (dated by TCRdb to between 2017 and 2020). Library preparation employed the immunoSEQ multiplex PCR assay. RNA was extracted using the RNeasy kit, and roughly 0.5 to 1 ug of the RNA was reverse transcribed with random hexamers. Using fastp trimming at Q25 and MiXCR clonotype assembly, TCRdb reanalyzed the public sequencing data and kept in-frame beta chains. For every CDR3 protein sequence, its rows merge into one entry that carries the most common genes and DNA. The sample table lists about 120,000 distinct CDR3 sequences, 94% of them with a count of one. More than 0.09% of the sample goes to the ten largest clones. Sequenced sample: CD4+ T cells from PBMCs. The receptors were gathered from a human donor in good health.

This chain joins TRBV2 and TRBJ2-7; D might be TRBD2 (6 bases). V lost 3 bases and J 6 bases, leaving 15 bases between the germline ends. The germline CDR1 and CDR2 sequences are SNHLY and FYNNEI. The CDR3 is made up of 14 amino acids. CDR3 residues: CASSDYGGRGEQYF. For the CDR3, the DNA is TGTGCCAGCAGTGACTACGGAGGGCGGGGCGAGCAGTACTTC.

The chain carries TRBV3-1 and TRBJ2-7; TRBD2 agrees at 7 bases. The junction had 6 bases not matched to a gene; V was cut back by 8 bases and J by 5 bases. The germline gives CDR1 LGHDT, CDR2 YNNKEL (reference sequence). The CDR3 covers 12 residues. The DNA for the CDR3 is TGTGCCAGCGCCGCGGGAGTTAACGAGCAGTACTTC. This gives the protein CASAAGVNEQYF.

This clonotype has more than one count but fewer than ten. The chain links TRBV3-1 to TRBJ2-5; TRBD1 might be the D (6 bases). The CDR3 length is 13 residues. Trimming stripped 4 bases from V and 4 bases from J, with 10 bases between. From germline, CDR1 is LGHDT and CDR2 YNNKEL (reference sequence). CDR3 region: CASSLEGVETQYF. The CDR3 region has the DNA TGTGCCAGCAGCCTTGAGGGGGTAGAGACCCAGTACTTC.

The rearrangement uses TRBV18 and TRBJ2-1; 7 nucleotides agree with TRBD2. The CDR3 has 18 residues. Trimming removed 0 bases from V and 3 bases from J; junction bases left unmatched: 11. Per the germline V gene, CDR1 is KGHSH and CDR2 is LQKENI. In DNA form, the CDR3 reads TGTGCCAGCTCACCACCAGGCGGAGGCGGGAGTCTCTACAATGAGCAGTTCTTC. Encoded protein: CASSPPGGGGSLYNEQFF.

This clonotype was observed a few times. The chain links TRBV6-1 to TRBJ1-2; no definite D call. CDR3 size: 11 residues. CDR1 and CDR2 from the germline V gene are MNHNS and SASEGT. Trimming left V 4 bases short and J 9 bases short, with 9 bases between. CDR3 sequence reads: CASSVEYSYTF. DNA of the CDR3: TGTGCCAGCAGTGTGGAGTACAGCTACACCTTC.

This clonotype was seen once. The chain links TRBV9 to TRBJ1-2, with 9 bases fitting TRBD1. Germline V gene lookup returns CDR1 SGDLS and CDR2 YYNGEE. This CDR3 has 13 amino acids. The V gene end was trimmed by 2 bases and the J gene end by 5 bases; junction bases not matched to a gene: 1. CDR3: CASSVGTGYGYTF. CDR3 DNA: TGTGCCAGCAGCGTTGGGACAGGGTATGGCTACACCTTC.

The DNA for the CDR3 is TGTGCCAGCAGCTTAGGGGGAGGTTCACCCCTCCACTTT. It yields the protein CASSLGGGSPLHF. The chain links TRBV5-6 to TRBJ1-6; possible D gene TRBD1, 6 bases. Germline CDR1 is SGHDT and CDR2 is YYEEEE. Trimming pared 2 bases from V and 9 bases from J, leaving 9 bases between. The CDR3 spans 13 residues.

V is TRBV2 and J is TRBJ1-4, with TRBD1 matching over 8 bases. V shed 4 bases and J 3 bases; nucleotides not matched to a gene: 4. The CDR3 is made up of 15 amino acids. The germline gives CDR1 SNHLY, CDR2 FYNNEI. CDR3 DNA: TGTGCCAGCAGTGGACAGGGGTCGGCTAATGAAAAACTGTTTTTT. Its translation is CASSGQGSANEKLFF. Combining the CDR3 with reference TRBV2 and TRBJ1-4 gives the whole variable domain EPEVTQTPSHQVTQMGQEVILRCVPISNHLYFYWYRQILGQKVEFLVSFYNNEISEKSEIFDDQFSVERPDGSNFTLKIRSTKLEDSAMYFCASSGQGSANEKLFFGSGTQLSVL.

The V and J genes are TRBV7-2 and TRBJ2-7; D is possibly TRBD1 (5 bases). V lost 1 base, J lost 3 bases, and 10 bases lay in between. Germline V gene data show CDR1 as SGHTA and CDR2 as FQGNSA. This CDR3 region has 14 residues. DNA for the CDR3: TGTGCCAGCAGCTTAGGGCCAGGGAACTACGAGCAGTACTTC. It is translated as CASSLGPGNYEQYF.

The genes are TRBV30 and TRBJ2-2; D is uncertain. Germline V lookup: CDR1 GTSNPN, CDR2 SVGIG (reference sequence). This CDR3 is built from 13 residues. The V gene lost 3 bases and the J gene lost 8 bases, with 13 bases spanning the gap. The CDR3 DNA follows: TGTGCCTGGAGAGCTACTTCGACGGGGGAGCTGTTTTTT. It is translated as CAWRATSTGELFF.

This clonotype was picked up one time. The chain uses TRBV5-1 and TRBJ2-3, with 14 positions matching TRBD2. The CDR3 length is 15 residues. V dropped 4 bases and J dropped 9; count of bases not matched to a gene: 7. Germline CDR1 is SGHRS and CDR2 is YFSETQ. CDR3 bases: TGCGCCAGCAGCCAGGGACTAGCGGGAGTCACGACGCAGTATTTT. This translates into CASSQGLAGVTTQYF.

The chain employs TRBV6-5 and TRBJ2-3; 9 bases line up with TRBD1. Germline V gene data show CDR1 as MNHEY and CDR2 as SVGAGI. CDR3 length equals 16 residues. The V and J ends lost 0 bases and 2 bases, in that order; junction bases with no gene match: 3. This CDR3 reads CASSYSGTGLTDTQYF. Written as DNA, the CDR3 is TGTGCCAGCAGTTACTCGGGGACAGGGCTCACAGATACGCAGTATTTT.

The V and J genes are TRBV6-5 and TRBJ2-5; 8 bases match TRBD2. The length of the CDR3 is 17 residues. The V and J ends lost 6 bases and 5 bases, in that order; junction bases with no gene match: 17. Germline CDR1 is MNHEY and CDR2 is SVGAGI. DNA of the CDR3: TGTGCCAGCAGCCTTACTAGCGGCGCTGACTTCGGGGAGACCCAGTACTTC. It yields the protein CASSLTSGADFGETQYF.

The chain is built from TRBV6-6 and TRBJ2-7, with a tentative D call TRBD2 (8 bases). Germline V gene data show CDR1 as MNHNY and CDR2 as SVGAGI (reference sequence). V was trimmed by 4 bases and J by 4 bases, leaving 14 bases between them. The CDR3 has 14 residues. CDR3 nucleotides: TGTGCCAGCAGTTTCTTAGCGGGACAGTACGAGCAGTACTTC. It codes for CASSFLAGQYEQYF.

The chain combines TRBV19 with TRBJ2-1; 11 bases match TRBD2. This CDR3 has 14 residues. J was trimmed by 8 bases and V by 6 bases; bases with no gene match: 6. Germline loops: CDR1 LNHDA, CDR2 SQIVND (reference sequence). CDR3 in DNA: TGTGCCAGTAGGCCGGGACTAGCGGTGGATGAGCAGTTCTTC. It codes for CASRPGLAVDEQFF.

The chain joins TRBV6-6 to TRBJ1-1; possibly TRBD1 for D (5 bases). The CDR3 is made up of 14 amino acids. CDR1 and CDR2 from the germline V gene are MNHNY and SVGAGI (reference sequence). V gave up 7 bases and J gave up 4 bases, with 16 bases separating them. The CDR3 region has the DNA TGTGCCAGCATCCCTGGGGGGACTGGCACTGAAGCTTTCTTT. This encodes CASIPGGTGTEAFF.

This chain joins TRBV7-2 and TRBJ2-3; 7 bases are a match to TRBD2. There are 16 residues in the CDR3. CDR1 is SGHTA and CDR2 is FQGNSA in the germline V gene. With 3 bases clipped from V and 1 base from J, the junction kept 7 bases outside the gene matches. CDR3 sequence: CASSFGSGSGTDTQYF. In nucleotides, the CDR3 is TGTGCCAGCAGCTTTGGTAGCGGGTCTGGCACAGATACGCAGTATTTT.

The chain is built from TRBV3-1 and TRBJ1-4; D gene uncertain. This CDR3 has 16 residues. Trimming pared 1 base from V and 3 bases from J, leaving 12 bases between. Germline loops: CDR1 LGHDT, CDR2 YNNKEL (reference sequence). The CDR3 reads CASSQGVGLANEKLFF. CDR3 DNA sequence: TGTGCCAGCAGCCAAGGAGTGGGGTTGGCTAATGAAAAACTGTTTTTT.

The CDR3 sequence is CASRRALTEAFF. The CDR3 bases are TGTGCCAGTCGACGGGCTCTCACTGAAGCTTTCTTT. The chain couples TRBV19 to TRBJ1-1; D remains ambiguous. Germline loops: CDR1 LNHDA, CDR2 SQIVND (reference sequence). The V end was cut by 8 bases, the J end by 4 bases, with 11 bases between. There are 12 residues in the CDR3.

The chain employs TRBV20-1 and TRBJ2-1; perhaps TRBD2 as D (6 bases). The CDR3 runs to 14 residues. The germline CDR1 and CDR2 sequences are DFQATT and SNEGSKA (reference sequence). The ends were cut back, 3 bases at V and 4 bases at J, with 13 bases in the middle. CDR3 loop: CSARVAGSYNEQFF. The CDR3 nucleotides read TGCAGTGCTAGGGTGGCGGGAAGTTACAATGAGCAGTTCTTC.

V gene TRBV3-1 combines with J gene TRBJ1-3, with 9 bases lining up with TRBD1. The junction had 1 base not matched to a gene; V was cut back by 3 bases and J by 1 base. CDR3 length: 15 residues. The V gene's germline CDR1 is LGHDT and CDR2 YNNKEL (reference sequence). CDR3 sequence (DNA): TGTGCCAGCAGCCATGGACAGGGGTCTGGAAACACCATATATTTT. It specifies CASSHGQGSGNTIYF.

The V gene is TRBV5-6, the J gene TRBJ2-7, with D possibly being TRBD2 (6 bases). CDR1 and CDR2 from the germline V gene are SGHDT and YYEEEE. This CDR3 has 11 amino acids. The germline V and J ends were trimmed by 7 bases and 5 bases, with 10 bases remaining between them. The CDR3: CASSGVNEQYF. The CDR3 nucleotides are TGTGCCAGCTCGGGGGTGAACGAGCAGTACTTC. The variable domain in full, completed from reference TRBV5-6 and TRBJ2-7, reads DAGVTQSPTHLIKTRGQQVTLRCSPKSGHDTVSWYQQALGQGPQFIFQYYEEEERQRGNFPDRFSGHQFPNYSSELNVNALLLGDSALYLCASSGVNEQYFGPGTRLTVT.

V and J are TRBV14 and TRBJ2-1; TRBD2 matches 14 bases. V trimming: 4 bases; J trimming: 6 bases; junction bases outside the gene matches: 8. The CDR3 loop spans 17 amino acids. Germline assignment: CDR1 SGHDN and CDR2 FVKESK. CDR3: CASSRLAGGRGTNEQFF. CDR3 nucleotide sequence: TGTGCCAGCAGCCGACTAGCGGGAGGGCGAGGTACCAATGAGCAGTTCTTC.

The genes are TRBV5-8 and TRBJ2-7; D may be TRBD1 (5 bases). The CDR3 sequence is 13 residues long. The ends were cut back, 2 bases at V and 3 bases at J, with 9 bases in the middle. In germline, CDR1 is SGHTS, CDR2 YDEGEE. CDR3 in DNA: TGTGCCAGCAGCTTCGGCAGGGTCTACGAGCAGTACTTC. Amino acids: CASSFGRVYEQYF.

The rearrangement joins TRBV6-2 or TRBV6-3 to TRBJ2-4; D is undetermined. This CDR3 comprises 14 residues. Trimming pared 4 bases from V and 6 bases from J, leaving 13 bases between. CDR1 is MNHEY, CDR2 SVGEGT, per germline. The CDR3 reads CASSLSGVPNIQYF. The CDR3, as DNA: TGTGCCAGCAGTTTGTCTGGGGTCCCAAACATTCAGTACTTC.

This clonotype has only a few counts. An end of the junction does not agree with germline; a read error may underlie this. The genes are TRBV5-1 and TRBJ2-3; D is ambiguous. The CDR3 totals 14 residues. Germline-derived CDR1 and CDR2 are SGHRS and YFSETQ. The CDR3 DNA reads as TGTGCCAGCAGTTTGGCGGCTAGCACAGATACGCAGTATTTT. Its translation is CASSLAASTDTQYF.

This chain uses TRBV4-1 with TRBJ2-7; D gene uncertain. Germline V CDR1 and CDR2: MGHRA, YSYEKL. The germline V and J ends were trimmed by 0 bases and 6 bases, with 12 bases remaining between them. This CDR3 is 14 amino acids long. The CDR3 reads CASSQDLSASEQYF. The CDR3 coding sequence is TGCGCCAGCAGCCAAGATCTAAGTGCGAGCGAGCAGTACTTC.

The chain uses TRBV21-1 and TRBJ2-7; whether TRBD1, the table's D call, matches the DNA was not checked. TRBV21-1 is noted as a pseudogene. There are 14 residues in the CDR3. The CDR3 reads CAIQDWTGGYEQYF. DNA of the CDR3: TGTGCCATCCAGGACTGGACAGGGGGCTACGAGCAGTACTTC.